A selection of T cell receptor beta chains follows, all from one sample in a study of response to subunit inactivated influenza vaccine. TCRdb independently ran MiXCR on the RT-PCR reads; one entry per CDR3 protein. The data contain about 540,000 distinct CDR3 sequences, approximately 24% of them seen just once; the ten biggest clones take up approximately 3%. These same records also appear under a second study, on T cells expressing NK-cell markers.

This sample comprised CD4+ T cells sorted from PBMCs, obtained about 13 days after vaccination. These receptors all come from a man aged 50-60 years who received an inactivated influenza vaccine. The CDR3 runs from the conserved cysteine through the conserved F or W. A D gene is named only where the DNA matches it firmly. Clone size is shown for a subset of rows, as once, few, many or a class of expanded clone.

clone_size d_call j_call v_call cdr3_aa cdr3_nt
- TRBD2 TRBJ2-7 TRBV20-1 CSARDASGPSYEQYF TGCAGTGCTAGAGATGCTAGCGGACCTTCCTACGAGCAGTACTTC
- - TRBJ1-2 TRBV19 CASSIRPLYGYTF TGTGCCAGTAGTATACGGCCTCTCTATGGCTACACCTTC
few TRBD1 TRBJ2-7 TRBV5-1 CASSRGTGATQSSYEQYF TGCGCCAGCAGTCGAGGGACAGGGGCTACTCAAAGTTCCTACGAGCAGTACTTC
many - TRBJ2-2 TRBV7-2 CASSPGLGIVGELFF TGTGCCAGCAGCCCGGGCCTGGGGATAGTCGGGGAGCTGTTTTTT
- - TRBJ2-1 TRBV6-6 CATYLGHNEQFF TGTGCCACCTATCTTGGGCACAATGAGCAGTTCTTC
- - TRBJ1-2 TRBV5-1 CASSRGAAYGYTF TGCGCCAGCAGCCGGGGCGCGGCCTATGGCTACACCTTC
many - TRBJ1-1 TRBV4-1 CASSQFLAAEAFF TGCGCCAGCAGCCAATTTCTAGCCGCTGAAGCTTTCTTT
once - TRBJ2-1 TRBV14 CASSDTGHGVDEQFF TGTGCCAGCAGCGATACTGGACACGGGGTCGATGAGCAGTTCTTC
- - TRBJ1-6 TRBV21-1 CASSGLGRDCNSPLHF TGTGCCAGCAGTGGCCTCGGCAGGGATTGTAATTCACCCCTCCACTTT
- - TRBJ2-7 TRBV4-3 CASSLGWGLTYEQYF TGCGCCAGCAGCTTGGGTTGGGGCCTGACCTACGAGCAGTACTTC
- - TRBJ2-1 TRBV20-1 CSATDDYNEQFF TGCAGTGCTACCGATGATTACAATGAGCAGTTCTTC
- - TRBJ2-7 TRBV7-8 CASSFESEQYF TGTGCCAGCAGCTTTGAAAGCGAGCAGTACTTC
- - TRBJ2-2 TRBV10-3 CATGAGELFF TGTGCCACGGGGGCCGGGGAGCTGTTTTTT
- TRBD2 TRBJ2-7 TRBV4-3 CASSQDLGLAGGEQYF TGCGCCAGCAGCCAAGATCTTGGACTAGCGGGGGGCGAGCAGTACTTC
- - TRBJ2-7 TRBV29-1 CSVRQRLLDASEQYF TGCAGCGTTCGTCAGCGATTGCTCGACGCTTCCGAGCAGTACTTC
- - TRBJ1-6 TRBV11-2 CASSRTTGTPLHF TGTGCCAGCAGTAGAACAACAGGGACACCCCTCCACTTT
- - TRBJ1-2 TRBV27 CASSPGGRKGGYTF TGTGCCAGCAGCCCCGGGGGCAGAAAGGGTGGCTACACCTTC
few - TRBJ2-3 TRBV4-2 CASSPLSRSGFTDTQYF TGTGCCAGCAGCCCTTTGTCTCGCAGCGGCTTTACAGATACGCAGTATTTT
- - TRBJ2-4 TRBV24-1 CATSDGRGTKNIQYF TGTGCCACCAGTGATGGGAGGGGGACCAAAAACATTCAGTACTTC
- - TRBJ2-5 TRBV20-1 CSARSLEETQYF TGCAGTGCTAGGAGTCTAGAAGAGACCCAGTACTTC
- - TRBJ1-1 TRBV12-3/TRBV12-4 CASRTRDFEAFF TGTGCCAGCAGGACCCGGGACTTTGAAGCTTTCTTT
few - TRBJ2-7 TRBV5-1 CASSRPNGYEQYF TGCGCCAGCAGCCGGCCCAATGGATACGAGCAGTACTTC
- - TRBJ2-2 TRBV7-9 CASSLEVGGELFF TGTGCCAGCAGCTTAGAAGTTGGCGGGGAGCTGTTTTTT
- TRBD1 TRBJ2-1 TRBV12-3/TRBV12-4 CASSLSRTGAYYNEQFF TGTGCCAGCAGTTTATCCCGGACAGGGGCGTACTACAATGAGCAGTTCTTC
- TRBD2 TRBJ2-1 TRBV5-1 CASSLDSGGRRQFF TGCGCCAGCAGCTTGGATAGCGGGGGGAGAAGGCAGTTCTTC
many TRBD1 TRBJ2-7 TRBV29-1 CSALKLQGATYEQYF TGCAGCGCCCTCAAACTACAGGGGGCAACCTACGAGCAGTACTTC
- - TRBJ1-4 TRBV18 CASSRESGEKLFF TGTGCCAGCTCACGAGAGTCTGGCGAAAAACTGTTTTTT
many - TRBJ2-2 TRBV21-1 CASSNPRRGGTGELFF TGTGCCAGCAGCAATCCCCGCCGGGGGGGAACCGGGGAGCTGTTTTTT
- TRBD1 TRBJ1-2 TRBV4-3 CASSHDPGQRYGYTF TGCGCCAGCAGCCATGACCCGGGACAGAGATATGGCTACACCTTC
few - TRBJ1-5 TRBV10-3 CAISGGGPKGVNQPQHF TGTGCCATCAGTGGGGGTGGACCCAAAGGGGTCAATCAGCCCCAGCATTTT
- - TRBJ2-1 TRBV7-9 CASSLSSGTGGDEQFF TGTGCCAGCAGCTTGTCATCCGGGACTGGGGGCGATGAGCAGTTCTTC
- - TRBJ1-1 TRBV7-9 CASSSRAQKVF TGTGCCAGCAGCTCGAGGGCGCAGAAAGTTTTT
- TRBD1 TRBJ1-2 TRBV10-3 CATEPGTGLSNYGYTF TGTGCCACCGAACCCGGGACAGGGCTTTCTAACTATGGCTACACCTTC
- - TRBJ1-5 TRBV20-1 CSAKDRTYQPQHF TGCAGTGCGAAGGATAGGACTTATCAGCCCCAGCATTTT
- - TRBJ2-1 TRBV7-3 CASSPYAAYNEQFF TGTGCCAGCAGCCCTTATGCTGCCTACAATGAGCAGTTCTTC
- - TRBJ1-6 TRBV7-2 CASSLGPYNSPLHF TGTGCCAGCAGCTTAGGCCCATATAATTCACCCCTCCACTTT
few TRBD2 TRBJ2-7 TRBV7-2 CASSLAASGSYEQYF TGTGCCAGCAGCTTAGCGGCTAGCGGCTCCTACGAGCAGTACTTC
few TRBD2 TRBJ2-3 TRBV9 CASSGPSGSFTDTQYF TGTGCCAGCAGCGGGCCTAGCGGGAGCTTCACAGATACGCAGTATTTT
few TRBD1 TRBJ2-7 TRBV10-3 CAISVGTGSYEQYF TGTGCCATCAGTGTAGGGACAGGCTCCTACGAGCAGTACTTC
- - TRBJ1-6 TRBV15 CATSRDGKGGSPLHF TGTGCCACCAGCAGAGATGGGAAGGGGGGTTCACCCCTCCACTTT
- TRBD2 TRBJ2-7 TRBV7-2 CASSATLAGVGEQYF TGTGCCAGCAGCGCCACACTAGCGGGAGTAGGAGAGCAGTACTTC
many TRBD2 TRBJ2-1 TRBV4-2 CASSRASGRGDEQFF TGTGCCAGCAGCCGAGCTAGCGGGAGGGGGGATGAGCAGTTCTTC
few - TRBJ2-3 TRBV20-1 CSARSLARGTDTQYF TGCAGTGCTAGATCCCTAGCGAGGGGAACAGATACGCAGTATTTT
many - TRBJ1-5 TRBV5-1 CASSLEGRQPQHF TGCGCCAGCAGCTTGGAAGGTCGGCAGCCCCAGCATTTT
few - TRBJ1-4 TRBV3-1 CASSQQSSTEKLFF TGTGCCAGCAGCCAACAGTCGTCGACTGAAAAACTGTTTTTT
few - TRBJ2-1 TRBV7-6 CASSRETGNYNEQFF TGTGCCAGCAGCCGGGAAACTGGTAACTACAATGAGCAGTTCTTC
- - TRBJ1-1 TRBV6-6 CASSYGRGQAFF TGTGCCAGCAGTTACGGCCGGGGGCAGGCTTTCTTT
- - TRBJ2-7 TRBV6-5 CASSYSRGWYEQYF TGTGCCAGCAGTTACTCGAGGGGGTGGTACGAGCAGTACTTC
- TRBD2 TRBJ2-5 TRBV5-1 CASSLGLAGSETQYF TGCGCCAGCAGCTTGGGACTAGCGGGGTCTGAGACCCAGTACTTC
- TRBD2 TRBJ2-1 TRBV7-2 CASSLPTSGGAYNEQFF TGTGCCAGCAGCTTACCCACTAGCGGGGGGGCATACAATGAGCAGTTCTTC
- - TRBJ2-7 TRBV5-1 CASSLDGTSYEQYF TGCGCCAGCAGCTTGGACGGGACATCCTACGAGCAGTACTTC
few TRBD2 TRBJ2-3 TRBV10-3 CAISDGSGGFGDTQYF TGTGCCATCAGTGATGGTAGCGGGGGGTTCGGGGATACGCAGTATTTT
- TRBD1 TRBJ2-7 TRBV28 CASSSAGTGVREQYF TGTGCCAGCAGTAGTGCCGGGACAGGTGTACGGGAGCAGTACTTC
few - TRBJ2-2 TRBV20-1 CSASPRGSGELFF TGCAGTGCAAGTCCTCGGGGATCCGGGGAGCTGTTTTTT
few TRBD2 TRBJ2-1 TRBV3-1 CASSQFPGLANEQFF TGTGCCAGCAGCCAATTCCCGGGACTAGCAAATGAGCAGTTCTTC